The TCR beta chain under discussion was sequenced for a study of post-analysis software for immune sequencing data. Background on the study: As for disease course, relapsing-remitting, secondary progressive and progressive-relapsing multiple sclerosis were all included. Findings of the study overall: Strong co-clustering by F measure was evident for samples that had been prepared in the same batch. Diversity measured as normalized Chao1 was significantly lower in multiple sclerosis patients than in controls. Patients used five TRBV segments, including TRBV5-6, TRBV5-1 and TRBV20-1, more often than controls.

As for this clonotype: The antigen is unknown.

V gave up 6 bases and J gave up 4 bases; unmatched junction bases: 4. Germline V gives CDR1 KGHSH, CDR2 LQKENI. This CDR3 spans 13 amino acids. Presence of unique molecular identifiers characterized the TCR beta cDNA libraries. With about 0.9 to 11 million T cells as the source, a few hundred thousand cDNA molecules resulted. TCRdb re-called the PCR reads with MiXCR, one entry per CDR3 protein. This table holds 740,000 or so distinct CDR3 sequences, 53% found once. This TCR was sampled from a girl aged 10-17 years with multiple sclerosis. This sequence joins TRBV18 and TRBJ1-2; 8 bases line up with TRBD1. Sequencing was performed on blood. CDR3 coding DNA: TGTGCCAGCTCGGGACAGGAGATCTATGGCTACACCTTC. It is translated as CASSGQEIYGYTF.